Described below is a single TCR beta chain sequence and its context. This CDR3 has 16 amino acids. Germline V CDR1 and CDR2: SGHRS, YFSETQ. Between the trimmed V and J ends, which lost 4 bases and 3 bases, there was a span of 20 bases. Only in-frame clones appear in the TCRdb table, and some are missing; sequencing was by immunoSEQ multiplex PCR. Among more than 50,000 clones, 75% to 95% were seen once, and the ten largest hold about a sixth. The sample belongs to a study of blood T cell repertoires in COVID-19. At the level of the study: Spain, Italy and the United States supplied samples that represented acute and convalescent COVID-19.

The genes are TRBV5-1 and TRBJ2-7; TRBD1 might be the D (7 bases). Sequenced material: peripheral blood. The clonotype comes from a man at least 80 years old with acute or convalescent COVID-19. In DNA form, the CDR3 reads TGCGCCAGCAGCGATACACCGGGACAGACTAGCTACGAGCAGTACTTC. It translates to CASSDTPGQTSYEQYF. Full variable domain (missing parts from reference TRBV5-1 and TRBJ2-7): KAGVTQTPRYLIKTRGQQVTLSCSPISGHRSVSWYQQTPGQGLQFLFEYFSETQRNKGNFPGRFSGRQFSNSRSEMNVSTLELGDSALYLCASSDTPGQTSYEQYFGPGTRLTVT.